In this sample, the clone carrying this T cell receptor beta chain turned up many times. The data were obtained in a study of T cells in Graves' hyperthyroidism and ophthalmopathy. RNA transcripts provided the source from which TCR beta CDR3 regions were amplified. The TCR CDR3 was amplified in a first-round RT-PCR using the HTBI primer set. Using its own MiXCR run on the multiplex PCR reads, TCRdb lists one record per CDR3 protein. Of approximately 430,000 distinct CDR3 sequences in the sample, about 14% are singletons; the top ten hold under 15%. The V gene's germline CDR1 is MNHEY and CDR2 SMNVEV (reference sequence). Trimming took 11 bases from V and 3 from J; bases not matched to a gene: 21. The CDR3 consists of 17 residues.

J is TRBJ2-7 and V is TRBV27; 8 positions agree with TRBD1. The sequence derives from a young man with Graves' ophthalmopathy. Sequencing was performed on blood. The CDR3: CAGQGAARLEGFYEQYF. CDR3 DNA: TGTGCCGGGCAGGGGGCAGCACGGCTGGAGGGGTTCTACGAGCAGTACTTC.